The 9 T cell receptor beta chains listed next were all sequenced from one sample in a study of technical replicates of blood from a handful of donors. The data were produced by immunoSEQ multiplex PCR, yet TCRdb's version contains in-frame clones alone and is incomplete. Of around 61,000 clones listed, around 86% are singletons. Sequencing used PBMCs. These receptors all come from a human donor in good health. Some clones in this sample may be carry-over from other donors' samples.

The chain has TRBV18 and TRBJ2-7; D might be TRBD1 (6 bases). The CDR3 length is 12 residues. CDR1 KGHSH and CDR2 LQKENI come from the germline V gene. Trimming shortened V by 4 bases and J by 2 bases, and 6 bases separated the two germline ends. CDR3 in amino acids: CASSRTAYEQYF. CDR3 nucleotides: TGTGCCAGCTCACGGACAGCCTACGAGCAGTACTTC.

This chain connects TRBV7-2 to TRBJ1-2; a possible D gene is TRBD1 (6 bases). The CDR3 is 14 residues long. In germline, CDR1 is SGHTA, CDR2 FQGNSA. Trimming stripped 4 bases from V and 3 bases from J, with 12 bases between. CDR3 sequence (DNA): TGTGCCAGCAGCTCAGGGGTAGATCACTATGGCTACACCTTC. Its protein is CASSSGVDHYGYTF.

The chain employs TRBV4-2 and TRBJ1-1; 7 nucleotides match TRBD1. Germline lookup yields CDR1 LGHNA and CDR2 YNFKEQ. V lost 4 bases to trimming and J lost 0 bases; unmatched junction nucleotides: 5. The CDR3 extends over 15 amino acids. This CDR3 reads CASSLPGTVNTEAFF. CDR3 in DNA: TGTGCCAGCAGCCTCCCGGGGACAGTGAACACTGAAGCTTTCTTT.

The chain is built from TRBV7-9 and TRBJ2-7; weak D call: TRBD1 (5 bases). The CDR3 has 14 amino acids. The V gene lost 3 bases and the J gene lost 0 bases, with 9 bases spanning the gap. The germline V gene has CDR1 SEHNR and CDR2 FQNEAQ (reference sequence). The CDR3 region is CASSLTASSYEQYF. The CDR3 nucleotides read TGTGCCAGCAGCTTGACAGCCAGCTCCTACGAGCAGTACTTC.

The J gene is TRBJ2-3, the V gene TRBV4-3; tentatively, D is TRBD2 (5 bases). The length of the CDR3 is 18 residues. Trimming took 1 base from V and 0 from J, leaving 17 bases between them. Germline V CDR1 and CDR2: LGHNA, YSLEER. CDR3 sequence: CASSQVPRGSASTDTQYF. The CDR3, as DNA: TGCGCCAGCAGCCAAGTCCCTCGGGGTAGCGCAAGCACAGATACGCAGTATTTT.

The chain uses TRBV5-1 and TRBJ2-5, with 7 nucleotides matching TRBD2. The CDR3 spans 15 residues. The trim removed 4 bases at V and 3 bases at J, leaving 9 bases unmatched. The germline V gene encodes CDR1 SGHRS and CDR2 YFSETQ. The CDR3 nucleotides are TGCGCCAGCAGCCGCGGCGGACTAGAAGAAGAGACCCAGTACTTC. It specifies CASSRGGLEEETQYF.

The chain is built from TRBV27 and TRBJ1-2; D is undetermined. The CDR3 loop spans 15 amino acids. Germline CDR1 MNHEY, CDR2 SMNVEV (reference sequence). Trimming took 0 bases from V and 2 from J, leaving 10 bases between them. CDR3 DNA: TGTGCCAGCAGTTTATCAGGAGGCCAGAACTATGGCTACACCTTC. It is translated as CASSLSGGQNYGYTF.

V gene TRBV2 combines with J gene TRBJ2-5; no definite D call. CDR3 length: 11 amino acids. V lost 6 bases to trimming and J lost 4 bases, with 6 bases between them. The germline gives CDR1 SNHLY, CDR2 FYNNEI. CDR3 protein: CASRYIETQYF. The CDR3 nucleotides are TGTGCCAGCAGATATATAGAGACCCAGTACTTC.

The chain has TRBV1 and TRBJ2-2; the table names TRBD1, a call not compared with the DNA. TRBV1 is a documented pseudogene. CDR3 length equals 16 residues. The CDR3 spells CTSSHFRTGDTGELFF. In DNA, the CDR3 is TGCACCAGCAGCCATTTCCGGACAGGGGACACCGGGGAGCTGTTTTTT.